This T cell receptor (beta chain) emerged from a study of blood T cell repertoires in COVID-19. At the level of the study: PBMCs, B-cell-depleted T cells, or T cells provided the cDNA or gDNA that made up the material.

CDR1 and CDR2 (germline): KGHSH, LQKENI. The V and J ends lost 6 bases and 2 bases respectively, with 8 bases between them. The CDR3 spans 12 residues. In the original processing: Reference gene primer amplification yielded estimated nucleated cell counts. Data came from immunoSEQ multiplex PCR; TCRdb stores just in-frame clones and leaves some out. V and J calls and clone size come straight from that table; D and trimming were deduced from the DNA. The sample gives approximately 170,000 clones, around four fifths of which show up once; roughly 8% is in the top ten. Participant ages covered about 18 to 95 years across 25 or so US areas.

The clonotype originates from a woman in her forties or fifties who had recovered from COVID-19. The V and J genes are TRBV18 and TRBJ2-7; D unclear. Sequenced: PBMCs or T cells enriched from blood (not recorded which). CDR3 DNA sequence: TGTGCCAGCTCGTCCAACACCTACGAGCAGTACTTC. Protein product: CASSSNTYEQYF.